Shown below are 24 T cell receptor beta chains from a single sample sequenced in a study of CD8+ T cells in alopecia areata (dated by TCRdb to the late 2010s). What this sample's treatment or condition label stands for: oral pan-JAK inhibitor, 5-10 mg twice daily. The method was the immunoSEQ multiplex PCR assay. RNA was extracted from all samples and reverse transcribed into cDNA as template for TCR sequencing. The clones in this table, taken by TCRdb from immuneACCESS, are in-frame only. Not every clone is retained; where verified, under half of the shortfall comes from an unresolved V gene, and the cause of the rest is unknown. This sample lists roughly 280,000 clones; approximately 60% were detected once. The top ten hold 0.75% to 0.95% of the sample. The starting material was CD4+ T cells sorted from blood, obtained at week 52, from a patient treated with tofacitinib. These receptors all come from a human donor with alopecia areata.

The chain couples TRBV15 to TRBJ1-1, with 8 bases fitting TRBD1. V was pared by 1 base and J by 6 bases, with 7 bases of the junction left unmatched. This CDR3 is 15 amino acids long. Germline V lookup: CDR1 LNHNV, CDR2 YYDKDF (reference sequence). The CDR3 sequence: CATSRGRQGYSEAFF. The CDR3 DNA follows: TGTGCCACCAGCAGAGGAAGACAGGGGTACTCTGAAGCTTTCTTT.

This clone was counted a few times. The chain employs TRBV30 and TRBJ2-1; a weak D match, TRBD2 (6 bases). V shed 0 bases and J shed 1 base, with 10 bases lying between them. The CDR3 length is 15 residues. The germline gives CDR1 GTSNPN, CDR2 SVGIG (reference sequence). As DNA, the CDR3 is TGTGCCTGGAGTGTACTGGGGGGATCCTACAATGAGCAGTTCTTC. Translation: CAWSVLGGSYNEQFF.

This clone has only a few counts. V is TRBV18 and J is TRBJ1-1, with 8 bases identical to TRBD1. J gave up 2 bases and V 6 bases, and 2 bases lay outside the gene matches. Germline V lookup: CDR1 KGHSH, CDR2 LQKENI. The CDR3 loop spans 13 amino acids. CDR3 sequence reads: CASSTGGNTEAFF. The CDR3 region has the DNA TGTGCCAGCTCCACAGGGGGAAACACTGAAGCTTTCTTT.

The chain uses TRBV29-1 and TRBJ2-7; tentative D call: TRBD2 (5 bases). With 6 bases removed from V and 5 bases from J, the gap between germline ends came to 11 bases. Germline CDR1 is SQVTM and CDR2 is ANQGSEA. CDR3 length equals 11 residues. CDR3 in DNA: TGCAGCGTGGCGACTATAAACGAGCAGTACTTC. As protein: CSVATINEQYF.

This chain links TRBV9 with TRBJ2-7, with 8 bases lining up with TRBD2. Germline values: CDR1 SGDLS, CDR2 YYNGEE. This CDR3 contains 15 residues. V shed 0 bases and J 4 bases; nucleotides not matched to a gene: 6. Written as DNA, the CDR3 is TGTGCCAGCAGCGTAGATCTTAGCGGGGTGTACGAGCAGTACTTC. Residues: CASSVDLSGVYEQYF.

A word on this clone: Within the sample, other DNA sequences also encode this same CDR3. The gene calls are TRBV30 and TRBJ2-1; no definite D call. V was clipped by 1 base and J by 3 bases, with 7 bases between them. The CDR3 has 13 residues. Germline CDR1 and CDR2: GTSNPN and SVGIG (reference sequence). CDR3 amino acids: CAWSARLYNEQFF. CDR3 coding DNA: TGTGCCTGGAGTGCTCGACTCTACAATGAGCAGTTCTTC.

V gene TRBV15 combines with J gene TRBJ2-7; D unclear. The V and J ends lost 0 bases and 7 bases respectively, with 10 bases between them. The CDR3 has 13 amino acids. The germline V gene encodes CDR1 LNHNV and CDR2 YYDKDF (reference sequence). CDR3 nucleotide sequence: TGTGCCACCAGCAGAGATGAAGGGCAAGAGCAGTACTTC. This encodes CATSRDEGQEQYF.

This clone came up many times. The CDR3 protein is CASSPYNSGANVLTF. The CDR3 bases are TGTGCCAGCAGCCCGTACAACTCTGGGGCCAACGTCCTGACTTTC. The chain joins TRBV5-4 to TRBJ2-6; D not certain. With 4 bases removed from V and 0 bases from J, the gap between germline ends came to 8 bases. This CDR3 spans 15 amino acids. CDR1 is SGHNT and CDR2 is YYREEE in the germline V gene (reference sequence).

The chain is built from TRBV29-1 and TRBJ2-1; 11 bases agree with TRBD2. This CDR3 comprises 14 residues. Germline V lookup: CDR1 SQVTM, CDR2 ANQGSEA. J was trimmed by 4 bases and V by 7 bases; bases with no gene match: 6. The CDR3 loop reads CSAPSGGTYNEQFF. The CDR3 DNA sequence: TGCAGCGCACCTAGCGGGGGGACGTACAATGAGCAGTTCTTC.

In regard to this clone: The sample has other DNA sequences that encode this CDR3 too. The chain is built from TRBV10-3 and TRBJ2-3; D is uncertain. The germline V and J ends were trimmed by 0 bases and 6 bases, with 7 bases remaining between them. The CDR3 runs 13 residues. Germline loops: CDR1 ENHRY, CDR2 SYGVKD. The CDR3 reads CAISESGDDTQYF. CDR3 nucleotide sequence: TGTGCCATCAGTGAGTCTGGAGATGATACGCAGTATTTT.

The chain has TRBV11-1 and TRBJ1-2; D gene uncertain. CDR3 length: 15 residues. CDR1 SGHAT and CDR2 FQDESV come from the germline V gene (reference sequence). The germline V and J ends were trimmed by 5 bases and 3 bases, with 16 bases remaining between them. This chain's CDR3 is CASSARASADYGYTF. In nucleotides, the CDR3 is TGTGCCAGCAGCGCGCGGGCCTCGGCGGACTATGGCTACACCTTC.

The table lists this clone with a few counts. CDR3 in DNA: TGTGCCAGCAGCAAGCGGGAGACCAATGAGCAGTTCTTC. As protein: CASSKRETNEQFF. The chain carries TRBV6-5 and TRBJ2-1; 8 nucleotides align to TRBD2. Germline V gives CDR1 MNHEY, CDR2 SVGAGI. This CDR3 has 13 amino acids. With V trimmed by 6 bases and J by 6 bases, 4 bases remained unmatched.

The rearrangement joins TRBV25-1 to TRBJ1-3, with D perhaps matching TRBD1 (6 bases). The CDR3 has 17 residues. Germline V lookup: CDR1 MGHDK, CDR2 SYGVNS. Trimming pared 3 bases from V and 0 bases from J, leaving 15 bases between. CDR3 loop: CASSDMGPGDSGNTIYF. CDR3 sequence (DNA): TGTGCCAGCAGTGACATGGGCCCAGGGGACTCTGGAAACACCATATATTTT.

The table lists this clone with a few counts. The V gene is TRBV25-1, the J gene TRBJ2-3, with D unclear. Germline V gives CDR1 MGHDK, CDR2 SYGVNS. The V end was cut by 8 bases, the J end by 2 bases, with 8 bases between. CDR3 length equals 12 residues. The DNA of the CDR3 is TGTGCCAGCTCCAGATTCACAGATACGCAGTATTTT. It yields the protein CASSRFTDTQYF.

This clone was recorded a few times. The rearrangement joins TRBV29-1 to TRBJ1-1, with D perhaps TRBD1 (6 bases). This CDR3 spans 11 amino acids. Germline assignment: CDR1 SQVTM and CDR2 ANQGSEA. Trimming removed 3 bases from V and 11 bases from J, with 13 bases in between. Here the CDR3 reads CSVDRGGTAFF. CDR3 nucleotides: TGCAGCGTTGATAGAGGGGGGACGGCTTTCTTT.

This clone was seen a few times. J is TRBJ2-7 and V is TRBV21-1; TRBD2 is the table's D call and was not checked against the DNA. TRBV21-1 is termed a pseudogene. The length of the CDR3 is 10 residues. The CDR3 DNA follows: TGTGCCAGCAGCCGCTACGAGCAGTACTTC. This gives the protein CASSRYEQYF.

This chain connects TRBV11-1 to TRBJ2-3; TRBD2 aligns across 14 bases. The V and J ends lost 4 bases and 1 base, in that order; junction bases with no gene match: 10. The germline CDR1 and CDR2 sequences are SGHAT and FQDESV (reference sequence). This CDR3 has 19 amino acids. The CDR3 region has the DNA TGTGCCAGCAGCTCACCACTGGGACTAGCGGGGGCCGGCACAGATACGCAGTATTTT. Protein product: CASSSPLGLAGAGTDTQYF.

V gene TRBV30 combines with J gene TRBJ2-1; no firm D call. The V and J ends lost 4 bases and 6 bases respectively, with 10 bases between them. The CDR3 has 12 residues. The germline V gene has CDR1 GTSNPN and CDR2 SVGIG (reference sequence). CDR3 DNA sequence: TGTGCCTGGACTTTTCAACCCAATGAGCAGTTCTTC. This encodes CAWTFQPNEQFF.

CDR3 nucleotide sequence: TGTGCCAGCAGCTTAGGTTCTTCGCCAGGCTACACCTTC. This translates into CASSLGSSPGYTF. The chain has TRBV7-2 and TRBJ1-2; no clear D gene. V dropped 1 base and J dropped 8 bases, with 11 bases sitting between them. The V gene's germline CDR1 is SGHTA and CDR2 FQGNSA. CDR3 size: 13 residues.

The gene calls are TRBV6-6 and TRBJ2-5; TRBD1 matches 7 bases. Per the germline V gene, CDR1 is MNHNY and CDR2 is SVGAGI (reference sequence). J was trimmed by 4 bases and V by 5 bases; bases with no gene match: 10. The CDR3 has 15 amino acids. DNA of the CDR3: TGTGCCAGCAGTCCCGGACAGGCTGGACGAGAGACCCAGTACTTC. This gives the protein CASSPGQAGRETQYF.

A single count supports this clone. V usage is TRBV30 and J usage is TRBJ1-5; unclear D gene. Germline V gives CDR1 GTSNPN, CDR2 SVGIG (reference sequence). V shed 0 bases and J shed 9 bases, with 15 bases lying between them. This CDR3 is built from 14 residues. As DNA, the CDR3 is TGTGCCTGGAGTGTAACGGGGTCGCCGGGGCCCCAGCATTTT. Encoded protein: CAWSVTGSPGPQHF.

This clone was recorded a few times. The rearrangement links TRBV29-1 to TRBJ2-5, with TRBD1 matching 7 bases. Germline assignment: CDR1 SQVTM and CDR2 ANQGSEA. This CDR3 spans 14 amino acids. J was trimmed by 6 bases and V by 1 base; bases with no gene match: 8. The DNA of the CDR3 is TGCAGCGTTGAAGGACAGGGCTTGTTGAAGACCCAGTACTTC. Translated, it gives CSVEGQGLLKTQYF.

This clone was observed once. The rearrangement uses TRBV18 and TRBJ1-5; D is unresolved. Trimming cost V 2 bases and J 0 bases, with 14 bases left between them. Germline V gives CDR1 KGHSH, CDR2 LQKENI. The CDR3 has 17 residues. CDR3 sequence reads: CASSPGVPGSSNQPQHF. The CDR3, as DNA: TGTGCCAGCTCACCAGGGGTTCCGGGTTCTAGCAATCAGCCCCAGCATTTT.

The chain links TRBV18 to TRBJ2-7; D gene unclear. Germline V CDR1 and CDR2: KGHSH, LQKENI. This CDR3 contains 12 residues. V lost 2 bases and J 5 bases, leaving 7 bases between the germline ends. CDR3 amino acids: CASSPSSNEQYF. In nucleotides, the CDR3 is TGTGCCAGCTCACCATCGAGCAACGAGCAGTACTTC.